This TCR beta chain derives from a study of Graves' ophthalmopathy and Graves' hyperthyroidism. The CDR3 has 13 residues. The V gene's germline CDR1 is MNHEY and CDR2 SVGEGT. V shed 7 bases and J shed 3 bases, with 9 bases lying between them. Ophthalmopathy donors were characterized by moderate-to-severe activity, CAS of at least 3, NOSPECS of at least 4, and duration under 3 months. Orbital computed tomography, together with clinical symptoms, serum thyroxine, TRAb and thyroid ultrasound, was used for diagnosis. This clonotype occurred many times. The authors amplified TCR beta CDR3 regions from RNA transcripts. First-round RT-PCR with HTBI primers preceded a second-round multiplex PCR. TCRdb reprocessed the multiplex PCR reads with MiXCR, giving one entry per CDR3 protein. The data show about 150,000 distinct CDR3 sequences, about 40% seen once.

The chain carries TRBV6-2 or TRBV6-3 and TRBJ2-2; maybe TRBD2 (5 bases). The receptor was isolated from a woman aged 35 to 49 with Graves' ophthalmopathy. The sequenced sample consisted of peripheral blood. The CDR3 DNA follows: TGTGCCAGCACCGACTACCACACCGGGGAGCTGTTTTTT. Protein product: CASTDYHTGELFF.